This T cell receptor beta chain was documented in a study of cytomegalovirus exposure and HLA in healthy donors. About the research overall: Approximately 81% of some 390 genotyped donors fell in the Caucasian-associated ancestry cluster. Study-wide findings and caveats: Later analysis identified a missense DCLRE1C variant that was linked to TCR beta V- and J-gene trimming.

Nominally healthy donors were sampled, though unrecorded immune exposures were likely. In the PCR, 60 Vbeta and 13 Jbeta primers were used. Measured with immunoSEQ multiplex PCR; TCRdb has only the in-frame clones, and not every one. This table has roughly 150,000 clones, nearly 80% appearing once. Concerning this clone: What it binds is not known.

Germline CDR1 SGDLS, CDR2 YYNGEE. The CDR3 contains 15 residues. Trimming at V came to 0 bases and at J to 6 bases, leaving 5 bases not matched to a gene. This receptor was obtained from a male donor in good health and CMV-seronegative. Sequenced input: PBMCs. The chain has TRBV9 and TRBJ2-7, with 11 positions matching TRBD2. As DNA, the CDR3 is TGTGCCAGCAGCGTAGAAACTAGCGGGAGTCCCGAGCAGTACTTC. It codes for CASSVETSGSPEQYF.